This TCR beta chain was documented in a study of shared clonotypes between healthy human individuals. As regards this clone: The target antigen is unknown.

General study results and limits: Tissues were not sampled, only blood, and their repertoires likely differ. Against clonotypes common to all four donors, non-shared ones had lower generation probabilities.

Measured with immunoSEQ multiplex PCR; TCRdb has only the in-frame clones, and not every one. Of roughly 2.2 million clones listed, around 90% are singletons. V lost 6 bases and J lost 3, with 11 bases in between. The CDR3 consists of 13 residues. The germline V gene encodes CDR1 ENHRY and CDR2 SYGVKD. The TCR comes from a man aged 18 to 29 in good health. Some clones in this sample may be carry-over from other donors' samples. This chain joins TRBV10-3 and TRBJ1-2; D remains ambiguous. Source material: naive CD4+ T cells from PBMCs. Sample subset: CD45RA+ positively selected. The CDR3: CAIRSEYDYGYTF. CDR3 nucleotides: TGTGCCATCAGGTCCGAGTACGACTATGGCTACACCTTC.